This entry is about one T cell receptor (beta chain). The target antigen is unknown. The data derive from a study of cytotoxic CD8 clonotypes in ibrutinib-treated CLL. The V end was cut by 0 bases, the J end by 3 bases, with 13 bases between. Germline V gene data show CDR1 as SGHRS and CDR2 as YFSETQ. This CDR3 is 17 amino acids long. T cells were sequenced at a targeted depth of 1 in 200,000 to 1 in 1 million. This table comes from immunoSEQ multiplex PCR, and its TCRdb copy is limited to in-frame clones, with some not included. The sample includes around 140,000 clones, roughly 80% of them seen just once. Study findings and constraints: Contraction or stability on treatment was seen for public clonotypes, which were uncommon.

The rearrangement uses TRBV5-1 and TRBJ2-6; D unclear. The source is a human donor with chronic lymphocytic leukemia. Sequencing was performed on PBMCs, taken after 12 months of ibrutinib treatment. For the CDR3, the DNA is TGCGCCAGCAGCTTGGGAGCAGTCTGGGATGGGGCCAACGTCCTGACTTTC. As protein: CASSLGAVWDGANVLTF.